This T cell receptor beta chain was observed in a study of Ad26.COV2.S vaccination and SARS-CoV-2 variants. Germline V gene sequence: CDR1 SGHTA, CDR2 FQGNSA. Trimming removed 1 base from V and 2 bases from J, with 12 bases in between. The CDR3 loop spans 15 amino acids. The assay was immunoSEQ multiplex PCR, and TCRdb's table has in-frame clones only and misses some. The data contain just under 250,000 clones, roughly 90% of them singletons. Noted treatment: 15 to 20 received Ad26.COV2.S at low or high dose, single or two shots; roughly five received placebo; per-sample allocation not given. The samples date from day 63 after the first vaccine or placebo injection. This person who donated was an adult of 18-55 years in Boston.

The TCR originated in a person aged 18-65 years who received the Ad26.COV2.S COVID-19 vaccine or a placebo. Sample: peripheral blood, taken in a trial of Ad26.COV2.S vaccine versus placebo. This chain links TRBV7-2 with TRBJ2-7; tentative D call: TRBD1 (6 bases). CDR3 bases: TGTGCCAGCAGCTTAGGAGGCGCAGGGGCCTACGAGCAGTACTTC. It yields the protein CASSLGGAGAYEQYF. Drawing the rest from reference TRBV7-2 and TRBJ2-7, the complete variable domain is GAGVSQSPSNKVTEKGKDVELRCDPISGHTALYWYRQSLGQGLEFLIYFQGNSAPDKSGLPSDRFSAERTGGSVSTLTIQRTQQEDSAVYLCASSLGGAGAYEQYFGPGTRLTVT.